This T cell receptor (beta chain) is from a study of blood T cell repertoires in COVID-19. The CDR3 runs to 14 residues. Trimming cost V 6 bases and J 2 bases; bases outside gene matches: 5. Per the germline V gene, CDR1 is MNHEY and CDR2 is SMNVEV (reference sequence). Original analysis: How many nucleated cells were present was estimated from reference gene primer amplification. Clones were sequenced by immunoSEQ multiplex PCR, and TCRdb holds only the in-frame ones, with some missing. Clonal size and the V and J genes are those of that table, whereas D and trimming came from the DNA. The profile shows approximately 190,000 clones, around 85% of them singletons.

This sequence was found in a man between 65 and 85 years old with active or convalescent COVID-19. This chain connects TRBV27 to TRBJ1-2, with 8 bases aligning to TRBD1. Sequenced: peripheral blood. CDR3 in DNA: TGTGCCAGCAGCACAGGACAGGGAAACTATGGCTACACCTTC. As protein: CASSTGQGNYGYTF.